This TCR beta chain was recorded in a study of CD8 T cells in ankylosing spondylitis. TCRdb itself ran the 5' RACE reads through MiXCR, one entry per CDR3 protein. The sample has roughly 240,000 distinct CDR3 sequences; approximately 8% are singletons. With 2 bases removed from V and 1 base from J, the gap between germline ends came to 11 bases. The CDR3 totals 15 residues. This clonotype showed up many times. The receptor was derived from a female donor with ankylosing spondylitis or in good health (not recorded which). Input material: blood, either unsorted or a sorted T cell fraction (not recorded which). V is TRBV12-3 or TRBV12-4 and J is TRBJ1-2; D is possibly TRBD1 (5 bases). The CDR3 region is CASSLKHGGNYGYTF. DNA for the CDR3: TGTGCCAGCAGTTTAAAGCACGGGGGTAACTATGGCTACACCTTC.